This T cell receptor beta chain was obtained from a study of control samples from healthy donors and cancer patients. Produced via immunoSEQ multiplex PCR; TCRdb's table is partial and in-frame only. Here the sample spans some 200,000 clones, about 93% being singletons. The CDR3 has 12 amino acids. Per the germline V gene, CDR1 is SQVTM and CDR2 is ANQGSEA. Trimming shortened V by 7 bases and J by 6 bases, and 14 bases separated the two germline ends. This clonotype was obtained from a man aged 18 to 29 in good health. Sequencing was done on a sample of blood. V usage is TRBV29-1 and J usage is TRBJ2-3; D is perhaps TRBD1 (5 bases). The DNA of the CDR3 is TGCAGCGCGGACACCCAGACGGATACGCAGTATTTT. Its protein is CSADTQTDTQYF.